A selection of T cell receptor beta chains follows, all from one sample in a study of OX40 agonist ivuxolimab in advanced cancers. Clones were sequenced by immunoSEQ multiplex PCR, and TCRdb holds only the in-frame ones, with some missing. The repertoire holds about 38,000 clones, approximately 82% seen once, with around 8% in the top ten. The material sequenced was CD4+ or CD8+ T cells sorted from blood, taken in a trial of the OX40 agonist ivuxolimab. The source is an adult with an advanced solid tumor such as melanoma, head and neck, liver or kidney cancer. Each CDR3 is given with its conserved first and last residue. D genes are given only for firm matches. The size entry is marked missing in some rows and otherwise reads once, few, many or a size class.

TRBV5-1	.	.	TRBJ2-5	CASSPARTNQETQYF	TGCGCCAGCAGCCCGGCCAGGACCAATCAAGAGACCCAGTACTTC
TRBV5-4	.	TRBD1	TRBJ1-1	CASSFDRGSAEAFF	TGTGCCAGCAGCTTCGACAGGGGGAGCGCTGAAGCTTTCTTT
TRBV28	.	TRBD2	TRBJ2-5	CASSLVFAGDETQYF	TGTGCCAGCAGTTTAGTGTTTGCGGGAGATGAGACCCAGTACTTC
TRBV7-2	.	.	TRBJ2-1	CASSLQGLNEQFF	TGTGCCAGCAGCTTACAGGGGTTGAATGAGCAGTTCTTC
TRBV5-1	.	TRBD2	TRBJ2-7	CASRLGSGRTDEQYF	TGCGCCAGCAGACTGGGAAGCGGGAGGACCGACGAGCAGTACTTC
TRBV25-1	.	.	TRBJ2-4	CASSISGDIQYF	TGTGCCAGCAGTATATCAGGGGACATTCAGTACTTC
TRBV15	.	TRBD2	TRBJ2-1	CATSRYGGEQFF	TGTGCCACCAGCAGATACGGGGGGGAGCAGTTCTTC
TRBV30	.	.	TRBJ1-2	CAWSPGGVYGYTF	TGTGCCTGGAGCCCCGGGGGGGTCTATGGCTACACCTTC
TRBV6-5	.	.	TRBJ2-7	CASRAASASYEQYF	TGTGCCAGCCGGGCAGCCAGCGCCTCCTACGAGCAGTACTTC
TRBV2	.	.	TRBJ2-1	CASSGEWSYNEQFF	TGTGCCAGCAGTGGGGAGTGGTCCTACAATGAGCAGTTCTTC
TRBV5-4	.	.	TRBJ2-2	CASSLDRLEAGELFF	TGTGCCAGCAGCTTAGACAGGTTGGAAGCCGGGGAGCTGTTTTTT
TRBV5-6	.	TRBD2	TRBJ2-3	CASSKGLADTDTQYF	TGTGCCAGCAGCAAAGGGCTAGCGGACACAGATACGCAGTATTTT
TRBV7-8	.	TRBD2	TRBJ2-5	CASSLPGSGRATETQYF	TGTGCCAGCAGCCTACCGGGTAGCGGGAGGGCCACAGAGACCCAGTACTTC
TRBV29-1	.	TRBD2	TRBJ2-1	CSGGAAGGYYNEQFF	TGCAGCGGGGGGGCAGCGGGAGGATACTACAATGAGCAGTTCTTC
TRBV7-9	.	.	TRBJ1-2	CASSLLRGNYGYTF	TGTGCCAGCAGCTTATTAAGAGGAAACTATGGCTACACCTTC
TRBV4-3	.	.	TRBJ2-7	CASSQRGVAGTYEQYF	TGCGCCAGCAGCCAACGAGGGGTTGCGGGAACCTACGAGCAGTACTTC
TRBV6-1	few	TRBD2	TRBJ2-1	CASSALAGVPNEQFF	TGTGCCAGCAGTGCTCTAGCGGGAGTCCCCAATGAGCAGTTCTTC
TRBV5-6	.	.	TRBJ1-6	CASIVQGMNSPLHF	TGTGCCAGCATTGTTCAGGGGATGAATTCACCCCTCCACTTT
TRBV30	.	TRBD1	TRBJ2-3	CAWKGQESTDTQYF	TGTGCCTGGAAGGGACAGGAAAGCACAGATACGCAGTATTTT
TRBV28	medium-sized	.	TRBJ2-2	CASRTRGFTGELFF	TGTGCCAGCAGGACCAGGGGATTCACCGGGGAGCTGTTTTTT
TRBV4-1	.	TRBD1	TRBJ2-7	CAVGTGYEQYF	TGTGCCGTTGGGACAGGCTACGAGCAGTACTTC
TRBV6-5	once	.	TRBJ2-5	CASSYSLTIQETQYF	TGTGCCAGCAGTTACTCGTTGACTATCCAAGAGACCCAGTACTTC
TRBV19	.	.	TRBJ1-4	CACSGTNNEKLFF	TGTGCCTGCTCCGGGACAAACAATGAAAAACTGTTTTTT
TRBV2	.	.	TRBJ1-5	CASKLQGVSNQPQHF	TGTGCCAGCAAATTGCAGGGTGTGAGCAATCAGCCCCAGCATTTT
TRBV5-4	.	.	TRBJ2-5	CASSPRAPRSQETQYF	TGTGCCAGCAGCCCCAGGGCCCCACGATCCCAAGAGACCCAGTACTTC
TRBV6-1	.	TRBD2	TRBJ2-7	CASSDEWTSGRTEQYF	TGTGCCAGCAGTGACGAATGGACTAGCGGGAGAACGGAGCAGTACTTC
TRBV5-1	.	TRBD1	TRBJ1-2	CASSIGQGNSGYGYTF	TGCGCCAGCAGCATCGGACAGGGGAATTCTGGCTATGGCTACACCTTC
TRBV13	.	TRBD1	TRBJ1-5	CASSQGQGGQPQHF	TGTGCCAGCAGCCAAGGACAGGGGGGACAGCCCCAGCATTTT
TRBV19	.	.	TRBJ2-3	CASSISDTQYF	TGTGCCAGTAGTATATCAGATACGCAGTATTTT
TRBV6-1	.	TRBD2	TRBJ2-3	CASSAGPGLQNTDTQYF	TGTGCCAGCAGTGCCGGCCCGGGACTACAAAACACAGATACGCAGTATTTT
TRBV6-5	.	.	TRBJ1-1	CASSYGQNTEAFF	TGTGCCAGCAGTTACGGACAGAACACTGAAGCTTTCTTT
TRBV7-8	.	.	TRBJ2-2	CASPGAGELFF	TGTGCCAGCCCCGGAGCCGGGGAGCTGTTTTTT
TRBV19	.	TRBD1	TRBJ2-3	CASSIPGRGTDTQYF	TGTGCCAGTAGTATCCCTGGCAGGGGGACAGATACGCAGTATTTT
TRBV6-1	.	.	TRBJ1-3	CASHSSGNTIYF	TGTGCCAGCCACAGCTCTGGAAACACCATATATTTT
TRBV28	.	.	TRBJ1-1	CASSFGGWGTEAFF	TGTGCCAGCAGTTTTGGGGGCTGGGGCACTGAAGCTTTCTTT
TRBV19	few	.	TRBJ1-2	CASSPARAGATGYTF	TGTGCCAGTAGTCCGGCCAGAGCGGGGGCGACTGGCTACACCTTC
TRBV5-6	.	.	TRBJ2-7	CASSPRQAYEQYF	TGTGCCAGCAGTCCCCGACAAGCCTACGAGCAGTACTTC
TRBV9	.	.	TRBJ1-1	CASYPGADNTEAFF	TGTGCCAGCTACCCCGGGGCGGACAACACTGAAGCTTTCTTT
TRBV5-1	.	TRBD1	TRBJ1-2	CASSVTGVTGYTF	TGCGCCAGCAGCGTAACAGGGGTGACTGGCTACACCTTC
TRBV19	medium-sized	.	TRBJ1-1	CASTLTGLNTEAFF	TGTGCCAGTACCCTGACAGGCCTGAACACTGAAGCTTTCTTT
TRBV5-1	.	.	TRBJ1-1	CASSLGDFWMPGTEAFF	TGCGCCAGCAGCTTGGGCGACTTCTGGATGCCCGGCACTGAAGCTTTCTTT
TRBV30	few	.	TRBJ2-2	CAWMVGGTGELFF	TGTGCCTGGATGGTAGGGGGCACCGGGGAGCTGTTTTTT
TRBV5-5	few	.	TRBJ1-5	CASSMDSSNQPQHF	TGTGCCAGCAGCATGGACAGTAGCAATCAGCCCCAGCATTTT
TRBV6-6	.	TRBD2	TRBJ2-1	CASRPGGVEQFF	TGTGCCAGCAGGCCCGGGGGGGTAGAGCAGTTCTTC
TRBV6-5	.	TRBD1	TRBJ2-1	CASSRTGYNEQFF	TGTGCCAGCAGTCGGACAGGGTACAATGAGCAGTTCTTC
TRBV6-5	.	TRBD2	TRBJ2-1	CASSSAGGRYNEQFF	TGTGCCAGCAGTTCGGCGGGAGGGCGTTACAATGAGCAGTTCTTC
TRBV5-1	.	.	TRBJ1-5	CASSLGGAGNQPQHF	TGCGCCAGCAGCTTGGGGGGGGCCGGCAATCAGCCCCAGCATTTT
TRBV19	once	.	TRBJ2-7	CASSTSGTTYEQYF	TGTGCCAGTAGTACCTCCGGGACCACCTACGAGCAGTACTTC
TRBV6-5	.	.	TRBJ2-1	CASSRDSYYNEQFF	TGTGCCAGCAGCAGGGACTCTTACTACAATGAGCAGTTCTTC
TRBV6-5	once	.	TRBJ1-4	CASSLRRINEKLFF	TGTGCCAGCAGTCTTAGGCGGATTAATGAAAAACTGTTTTTT
TRBV19	once	TRBD1	TRBJ2-1	CASSSRPGQGYLNEQFF	TGTGCCAGTAGTTCCCGACCGGGACAGGGTTACCTCAATGAGCAGTTCTTC
TRBV7-2	.	.	TRBJ2-3	CASSFSETDTQYF	TGTGCCAGCAGCTTTTCTGAGACAGATACGCAGTATTTT
TRBV6-6	.	.	TRBJ1-1	CASSYGLSVDTEAFF	TGTGCCAGCAGTTACGGGCTTTCAGTGGACACTGAAGCTTTCTTT
TRBV9	.	.	TRBJ1-2	CASSPGTSSYGYTF	TGTGCCAGCAGCCCGGGGACCTCTAGCTATGGCTACACCTTC